A selection of T cell receptor beta chains follows, all from one sample in a study of quantifying T cell responses using KT2 cells. A single record per CDR3 protein comes from TCRdb applying MiXCR to the UMI-ligation and nested PCR reads. The table records tens of thousands of distinct CDR3 sequences, over 9% of them present only once. The specimen sequenced was PBMCs spiked with cells of the T cell clone KT2. These receptor sequences come from a human donor. Both conserved end residues are part of each CDR3. The D gene is left open where the match is weak. Size is omitted from some rows. Given values are once, few, many or a class for expanded clones.

CDR3nt: TGCGCCAGCAGCCCAACAGGGACGAACACTGAAGCTTTCTTT
CDR3aa: CASSPTGTNTEAFF
v_gene: TRBV5-1
d_gene: -
j_gene: TRBJ1-1
abundance: many

CDR3nt: TGCGCCAGCAGCGCACAGGGACTCGCTGGGGCCAACGTCCTGACTTTC
CDR3aa: CASSAQGLAGANVLTF
v_gene: TRBV5-1
d_gene: -
j_gene: TRBJ2-6
abundance: few

CDR3nt: TGTGCCACAGGGAGACCAGGGACGGCAGATACGCAGTATTTT
CDR3aa: CATGRPGTADTQYF
v_gene: TRBV15
d_gene: -
j_gene: TRBJ2-3
abundance: many

CDR3nt: TGCGCCAGCAGCCCTGACTCCAGTGAGGAGTTCTTC
CDR3aa: CASSPDSSEEFF
v_gene: TRBV5-1
d_gene: -
j_gene: TRBJ2-1
abundance: -

CDR3nt: TGTGCCAGCAGCTTAGTTTCAGGGCCGAACACTGAAGCTTTCTTT
CDR3aa: CASSLVSGPNTEAFF
v_gene: TRBV7-2
d_gene: -
j_gene: TRBJ1-1
abundance: -

CDR3nt: TGTGCCAGCAGCCCGGGACAGGGGGGGTCTGGCTACACCTTC
CDR3aa: CASSPGQGGSGYTF
v_gene: TRBV27
d_gene: TRBD1
j_gene: TRBJ1-2
abundance: few

CDR3nt: TGTGCCAGCAGCCAAGACTCTGCAGGGGGCGCGGGGTACGAGCAGTACTTC
CDR3aa: CASSQDSAGGAGYEQYF
v_gene: TRBV3-1
d_gene: TRBD1
j_gene: TRBJ2-7
abundance: few

CDR3nt: TGTGCCAGCAGCTCCCGACCAGGTTTCGCCGGGGAGCTGTTTTTT
CDR3aa: CASSSRPGFAGELFF
v_gene: TRBV5-6
d_gene: -
j_gene: TRBJ2-2
abundance: -

CDR3nt: TGTGCCAGCAGCCCCGTGGCTAGCGGGAGAAAAACAGATACGCAGTATTTT
CDR3aa: CASSPVASGRKTDTQYF
v_gene: TRBV14
d_gene: TRBD2
j_gene: TRBJ2-3
abundance: -

CDR3nt: TGTGCCAGCAAGGGACAGGGTGCAGATACGCAGTATTTT
CDR3aa: CASKGQGADTQYF
v_gene: TRBV6-2/TRBV6-3
d_gene: TRBD1
j_gene: TRBJ2-3
abundance: many

CDR3nt: TGTGCCAGCAGCTCGATGACTAGCGGGAGGAGGAATGAGCAGTTCTTC
CDR3aa: CASSSMTSGRRNEQFF
v_gene: TRBV13
d_gene: TRBD2
j_gene: TRBJ2-1
abundance: -

CDR3nt: TGTGCCACCAGTGACCCGGGACAGTCTTACGAGCAGTACTTC
CDR3aa: CATSDPGQSYEQYF
v_gene: TRBV24-1
d_gene: TRBD1
j_gene: TRBJ2-7
abundance: -

CDR3nt: TGTGCCAGCAGCCAATGGCTCACCGGGGAGCTGTTTTTT
CDR3aa: CASSQWLTGELFF
v_gene: TRBV14
d_gene: -
j_gene: TRBJ2-2
abundance: -

CDR3nt: TGTGCCAGCAGCTTAACTAGCCTCCAGAACACTGAAGCTTTCTTT
CDR3aa: CASSLTSLQNTEAFF
v_gene: TRBV7-3
d_gene: -
j_gene: TRBJ1-1
abundance: -

CDR3nt: TGTGCCAGCAGCTTTAGCGGGGATCGCACAGATACGCAGTATTTT
CDR3aa: CASSFSGDRTDTQYF
v_gene: TRBV27
d_gene: TRBD2
j_gene: TRBJ2-3
abundance: -

CDR3nt: TGTGCCAGCAGCCAAGCGCGGGTGAACTATGGCTACACCTTC
CDR3aa: CASSQARVNYGYTF
v_gene: TRBV5-4
d_gene: -
j_gene: TRBJ1-2
abundance: few

CDR3nt: TGTGCCAGCAGCTTAAACCCCCTTAATTCACCCCTCCACTTT
CDR3aa: CASSLNPLNSPLHF
v_gene: TRBV7-2
d_gene: -
j_gene: TRBJ1-6
abundance: -

CDR3nt: TGTGCCAGCAGGGGTCTCGGGACAGGGGTATACGAGCAGTACTTC
CDR3aa: CASRGLGTGVYEQYF
v_gene: TRBV6-6
d_gene: TRBD1
j_gene: TRBJ2-7
abundance: few

CDR3nt: TGTGCCTGGAGTGTAGCGGGGTCGTACCAAGAGACCCAGTACTTC
CDR3aa: CAWSVAGSYQETQYF
v_gene: TRBV30
d_gene: TRBD2
j_gene: TRBJ2-5
abundance: -

CDR3nt: TGTGCCAGCAGTCCCCTGTGGGGACAGGGTAATAAAGACACCATATATTTT
CDR3aa: CASSPLWGQGNKDTIYF
v_gene: TRBV3-1
d_gene: TRBD1
j_gene: TRBJ1-3
abundance: -

CDR3nt: TGTGCCAGCAGCGTCATGGGGAGCGGGAAAACAGATACGCAGTATTTT
CDR3aa: CASSVMGSGKTDTQYF
v_gene: TRBV9
d_gene: TRBD2
j_gene: TRBJ2-3
abundance: -

CDR3nt: TGTGCCAGCAGTTACTCGAACAGGCCCACTGAAGCTTTCTTT
CDR3aa: CASSYSNRPTEAFF
v_gene: TRBV6-5
d_gene: -
j_gene: TRBJ1-1
abundance: -

CDR3nt: TGTGCCAGCAGTTTTAGGGCAGGGGACTATGGCTACACCTTC
CDR3aa: CASSFRAGDYGYTF
v_gene: TRBV12-3/TRBV12-4
d_gene: -
j_gene: TRBJ1-2
abundance: few

CDR3nt: TGCAGCGTTGAAGTCGCGGTCTCCTACAATGAGCAGTTCTTC
CDR3aa: CSVEVAVSYNEQFF
v_gene: TRBV29-1
d_gene: -
j_gene: TRBJ2-1
abundance: -

CDR3nt: TGTGCCAGCAGCACGGACAGCCGCACTGAAGCTTTCTTT
CDR3aa: CASSTDSRTEAFF
v_gene: TRBV7-3
d_gene: -
j_gene: TRBJ1-1
abundance: many

CDR3nt: TGTGCCATCAATACAGGTTCTTCCTACGAGCAGTACTTC
CDR3aa: CAINTGSSYEQYF
v_gene: TRBV10-3
d_gene: -
j_gene: TRBJ2-7
abundance: few

CDR3nt: TGTGCCAGCAGTTCCGACCCGGACCACCTCATGGGCTACACCTTC
CDR3aa: CASSSDPDHLMGYTF
v_gene: TRBV6-2/TRBV6-3
d_gene: -
j_gene: TRBJ1-2
abundance: -

CDR3nt: TGTGCCAGCCAGGCGCCGGGGGATGAAAAACTGTTTTTT
CDR3aa: CASQAPGDEKLFF
v_gene: TRBV12-3/TRBV12-4
d_gene: -
j_gene: TRBJ1-4
abundance: -

CDR3nt: TGTGCCAGCAGCGGACAGGGAGGCAATCAGCCCCAGCATTTT
CDR3aa: CASSGQGGNQPQHF
v_gene: TRBV2
d_gene: TRBD1
j_gene: TRBJ1-5
abundance: many

CDR3nt: TGCAGTGCTAGAGATCGGTCGGTCCGCATGAACACTGAAGCTTTCTTT
CDR3aa: CSARDRSVRMNTEAFF
v_gene: TRBV20-1
d_gene: -
j_gene: TRBJ1-1
abundance: -

CDR3nt: TGTGCCAGCAGTGTCCTCACCGGGGAGCTGTTTTTT
CDR3aa: CASSVLTGELFF
v_gene: TRBV2
d_gene: -
j_gene: TRBJ2-2
abundance: few

CDR3nt: TGCAGTGCTTTCGTGGCGAGCTCCTACGAGCAGTACTTC
CDR3aa: CSAFVASSYEQYF
v_gene: TRBV20-1
d_gene: -
j_gene: TRBJ2-7
abundance: -

CDR3nt: TGTGCCAGCAGCTTTTACACCGGGGAGCTGTTTTTT
CDR3aa: CASSFYTGELFF
v_gene: TRBV11-3
d_gene: -
j_gene: TRBJ2-2
abundance: -

CDR3nt: TGCAGTGCTCACCGTCCCGGGACAGGGTACGAGCAGTACTTC
CDR3aa: CSAHRPGTGYEQYF
v_gene: TRBV20-1
d_gene: TRBD1
j_gene: TRBJ2-7
abundance: few

CDR3nt: TGCGCCAGCAGCCAAGACTACAACCAAGAGACCCAGTACTTC
CDR3aa: CASSQDYNQETQYF
v_gene: TRBV4-1
d_gene: -
j_gene: TRBJ2-5
abundance: -

CDR3nt: TGTGCTAGCCCCAAAAGGAATAAACCCTACGAGCAGTACTTC
CDR3aa: CASPKRNKPYEQYF
v_gene: TRBV12-5
d_gene: -
j_gene: TRBJ2-7
abundance: few

CDR3nt: TGTGCCAGCAGCTTATTTTCTACAGGGCCTAACTATGGCTACACCTTC
CDR3aa: CASSLFSTGPNYGYTF
v_gene: TRBV7-8
d_gene: -
j_gene: TRBJ1-2
abundance: few

CDR3nt: TGTGCCAGCAAAGGGGGTAAAGAAAACAATGAGCAGTTCTTC
CDR3aa: CASKGGKENNEQFF
v_gene: TRBV6-6
d_gene: -
j_gene: TRBJ2-1
abundance: few

CDR3nt: TGCAGTGCTAGAGCCCCCATGAACACTGAAGCTTTCTTT
CDR3aa: CSARAPMNTEAFF
v_gene: TRBV20-1
d_gene: -
j_gene: TRBJ1-1
abundance: -

CDR3nt: TGTGCCAGCAGTTTTCACGGGACTAGCGTCAAAAACATTCAGTACTTC
CDR3aa: CASSFHGTSVKNIQYF
v_gene: TRBV28
d_gene: TRBD2
j_gene: TRBJ2-4
abundance: few

CDR3nt: TGCAGTGCCCAGGACAGACCCAATGAAAAACTGTTTTTT
CDR3aa: CSAQDRPNEKLFF
v_gene: TRBV20-1
d_gene: -
j_gene: TRBJ1-4
abundance: -

CDR3nt: TGTGCCAGCACCTTAGGGGACGAGCAGTACTTC
CDR3aa: CASTLGDEQYF
v_gene: TRBV12-3/TRBV12-4
d_gene: -
j_gene: TRBJ2-7
abundance: many

CDR3nt: TGTGCCAGCAGCTTAGGACAGTCCCCGGCGGAGACCCAGTACTTC
CDR3aa: CASSLGQSPAETQYF
v_gene: TRBV7-2
d_gene: -
j_gene: TRBJ2-5
abundance: many

CDR3nt: TGTGCCAGCAGCTCTACCCGCGAAACTCTCTATGGCTACACCTTC
CDR3aa: CASSSTRETLYGYTF
v_gene: TRBV7-2
d_gene: -
j_gene: TRBJ1-2
abundance: many

CDR3nt: TGCAGCTCCGGGGGGGACAGGGATAATTCACCCCTCCACTTT
CDR3aa: CSSGGDRDNSPLHF
v_gene: TRBV20-1
d_gene: TRBD1
j_gene: TRBJ1-6
abundance: few

CDR3nt: TGTGCCAGCAGCCTCGGACAGCCAGATACGCAGTATTTT
CDR3aa: CASSLGQPDTQYF
v_gene: TRBV13
d_gene: -
j_gene: TRBJ2-3
abundance: few

CDR3nt: TGTGCCAGCAGCCCAAGCGCGGGCATTCAGTACTTC
CDR3aa: CASSPSAGIQYF
v_gene: TRBV11-2
d_gene: -
j_gene: TRBJ2-4
abundance: -

CDR3nt: TGTGCCTCAGGCTCGGTCCTCTCCCCGTCTGGAAACACCATATATTTT
CDR3aa: CASGSVLSPSGNTIYF
v_gene: TRBV6-5
d_gene: -
j_gene: TRBJ1-3
abundance: -

CDR3nt: TGTGCCAGCAGCATAGGACTGACGCGGAACACTGAAGCTTTCTTT
CDR3aa: CASSIGLTRNTEAFF
v_gene: TRBV7-2
d_gene: -
j_gene: TRBJ1-1
abundance: -

CDR3nt: TGTGCCAGCTCACCCGGTTCGGGGAGAAACACTGAAGCTTTCTTT
CDR3aa: CASSPGSGRNTEAFF
v_gene: TRBV18
d_gene: -
j_gene: TRBJ1-1
abundance: many

CDR3nt: TGTGCCAGCGGGGGGGACAGGGATCTCACAGATACGCAGTATTTT
CDR3aa: CASGGDRDLTDTQYF
v_gene: TRBV2
d_gene: TRBD1
j_gene: TRBJ2-3
abundance: -

CDR3nt: TGTGCCAGCACCCCGGAACAAACAGATACGCAGTATTTT
CDR3aa: CASTPEQTDTQYF
v_gene: TRBV2
d_gene: -
j_gene: TRBJ2-3
abundance: medium-sized

CDR3nt: TGTGCCAGCAGCTATCGACAGGGATCCACAGATACGCAGTATTTT
CDR3aa: CASSYRQGSTDTQYF
v_gene: TRBV11-3
d_gene: TRBD1
j_gene: TRBJ2-3
abundance: few

CDR3nt: TGTGCCAGCAGCGTAGATTATACAGGGATCTTGAACACTGAAGCTTTCTTT
CDR3aa: CASSVDYTGILNTEAFF
v_gene: TRBV5-6
d_gene: -
j_gene: TRBJ1-1
abundance: -